The 14 T cell receptor beta chains below were found in one sample sequenced in a study of monozygotic twins with inflammatory bowel disease. TCRdb reanalyzed the 5' RACE reads, giving one entry per CDR3 protein sequence and no DNA. The clone table shows roughly 330,000 distinct CDR3 sequences, with the ten largest holding roughly 2%. The specimen sequenced was blood. These receptors were obtained from a human donor with ulcerative colitis or Crohn's disease, or a healthy co-twin of an affected twin (not recorded which).

This chain links TRBV5-1 with TRBJ2-1; TCRdb returns TRBD2, unconfirmable since there is no DNA. The CDR3 loop spans 16 amino acids. From germline, CDR1 is SGHRS and CDR2 YFSETQ. The CDR3 protein is CASSLLAPSSYNEQFF.

This rearrangement joins TRBV20-1 to TRBJ2-4; absent DNA, TCRdb's TRBD1 call cannot be checked. Germline CDR1 and CDR2: DFQATT and SNEGSKA (reference sequence). CDR3 size: 11 residues. CDR3: CSERGGNIQYF.

The V and J genes are TRBV20-1 and TRBJ2-5; TCRdb lists TRBD1, though no DNA is available to test this call. The CDR3 length is 11 residues. Germline V gene data show CDR1 as DFQATT and CDR2 as SNEGSKA (reference sequence). CDR3 in amino acids: CSALTGETQYF.

The J gene is TRBJ2-1, the V gene TRBV12-3 or TRBV12-4; with no DNA, the TCRdb D assignment of TRBD2 cannot be verified. This CDR3 contains 15 residues. CDR3 region: CASSPLLAGGNEQFF.

This chain uses TRBV6-5 with TRBJ2-4. The CDR3 is made up of 16 amino acids. Germline V gives CDR1 MNHEY, CDR2 SVGAGI. The CDR3 sequence: CASSYSAEETKNIQYF.

This chain connects TRBV7-3 to TRBJ2-3; TCRdb's assignment of TRBD1 cannot be checked, as there is no DNA. Looked up from germline, CDR1 is SGHTA and CDR2 is FQGTGA. This CDR3 has 13 amino acids. The CDR3 is CASSWTDTDTQYF.

J is TRBJ1-6 and V is TRBV10-1. There are 13 residues in the CDR3. Germline values: CDR1 WNHNN, CDR2 SYGVQD (reference sequence). CDR3 sequence reads: CASSEFGFLALHF.

The V gene is TRBV7-3, the J gene TRBJ2-3. This CDR3 spans 14 amino acids. Germline V gene lookup returns CDR1 SGHTA and CDR2 FQGTGA. CDR3 sequence reads: CASSLTPNTDTQYF.

The chain is built from TRBV28 and TRBJ1-6; the TCRdb D gene call, TRBD1, has no DNA to confirm it. Germline V gene sequence: CDR1 MDHEN, CDR2 SYDVKM. The CDR3 loop spans 17 amino acids. CDR3 residues: CASRLGAKGVVNSPLHF.

V is TRBV27 and J is TRBJ1-5; TCRdb's D gene call, TRBD1, goes unchecked for lack of DNA. Germline lookup yields CDR1 MNHEY and CDR2 SMNVEV (reference sequence). CDR3 length: 16 residues. The CDR3: CASSSGQVPLNQPQHF.

The CDR3 region is CSAWAIGDTQYF. The chain employs TRBV20-1 and TRBJ2-3. There are 12 residues in the CDR3. CDR1 is DFQATT, CDR2 SNEGSKA, per germline (reference sequence).

This chain joins TRBV20-1 and TRBJ1-3. The CDR3 has 14 amino acids. CDR1 is DFQATT, CDR2 SNEGSKA, per germline (reference sequence). This CDR3 is CSARRISSGNTIYF.

The CDR3 spells CASSLISSDEQFF. J is TRBJ2-1 and V is TRBV7-9. Looked up from germline, CDR1 is SEHNR and CDR2 is FQNEAQ (reference sequence). CDR3 size: 13 residues.

The chain uses TRBV5-1 and TRBJ1-4; TCRdb proposes TRBD1, but this gene call is untestable without DNA. Germline CDR1 reads SGHRS; CDR2 reads YFSETQ. This CDR3 comprises 14 residues. The CDR3 is CASRTGTGGDKLFF.